The rows below give T cell receptor beta chains drawn from one sample of a study of T-cell reconstitution after alpha-beta-depleted transplantation in children. One entry per CDR3 protein, called by TCRdb with MiXCR from the PCR reads. The repertoire holds about 610,000 distinct CDR3 sequences, 27% seen once, with about 35% in the top ten. This material consisted of PBMCs, taken before TCRalphabeta/CD19-depleted stem cell transplant. The receptors come from a boy less than two years old with Wiskott-Aldrich syndrome, due to receive a stem cell transplant. Each CDR3 is given with its conserved first and last residue. A D gene is named only where the DNA matches it firmly. Clone size appears in some rows only: once, few, many, or a class for an expanded clone.

TRBJ1-3	TRBV28	.	.	TGTGCCAGCAGGTCCTCAGGGCTGGTGGACACCATATATTTT	CASRSSGLVDTIYF
TRBJ2-1	TRBV7-2	.	few	TGTGCCAGCAGCAAAAAATCGGGAAGTGAGCAGTTCTTC	CASSKKSGSEQFF
TRBJ2-3	TRBV5-1	TRBD2	few	TGCGCCAGCACCGGGGGGGACGGCGATACGCAGTATTTT	CASTGGDGDTQYF
TRBJ2-1	TRBV25-1	TRBD2	few	TGTGCCAGCACGGCGGGAGGCTCATACAATGAGCAGTTCTTC	CASTAGGSYNEQFF
TRBJ2-3	TRBV20-1	TRBD2	.	TGCAGTGCTAGAGATCGGACTAGCGGTACGCAGTATTTT	CSARDRTSGTQYF
TRBJ2-1	TRBV19	TRBD1	.	TGTGCCAGTAGTAAGGCGCCGGGACAGGGGTACAATGAGCAGTTCTTC	CASSKAPGQGYNEQFF
TRBJ2-3	TRBV29-1	.	few	TGCAGCGTTGATAAGCGTGGTATTTGGACAGATACGCAGTATTTT	CSVDKRGIWTDTQYF
TRBJ1-2	TRBV28	.	few	TGTGCCAGCAGTTTATGGGTCCCCTCAAATGGCTACACCTTC	CASSLWVPSNGYTF
TRBJ2-1	TRBV5-1	TRBD2	many	TGCGCCAGCAGCCCCCTAAGGAGCGGGAGATCATACAATGAGCAGTTCTTC	CASSPLRSGRSYNEQFF
TRBJ2-3	TRBV5-1	.	many	TGCGCCAGCAGCTTGGGGGGAGATACGCAGTATTTT	CASSLGGDTQYF
TRBJ2-1	TRBV6-5	TRBD2	.	TGTGCCAGCAGTTGGGCCAGGGAGGGCCGTAGTAATGAGCAGTTCTTC	CASSWAREGRSNEQFF
TRBJ2-5	TRBV20-1	TRBD1	.	TGCAGTGCGGGAAGAGGGACAGAAGAGACCCAGTACTTC	CSAGRGTEETQYF